This TCR beta chain was sequenced during a study of blood T cell repertoires in COVID-19. Across the study: From T cells, B-cell-depleted T cells, or PBMCs came the material, which was cDNA or gDNA.

Germline values: CDR1 MNHNS, CDR2 SASEGT. V dropped 1 base and J dropped 1 base, with 8 bases sitting between them. This CDR3 has 15 residues. Participants had their cohort set by participant-reported clinical history. Generated by immunoSEQ multiplex PCR, the TCRdb table keeps only in-frame clones and is missing some. The sample has some 350,000 clones, around 87% seen once. The V call is TRBV6-1, the J call TRBJ1-5; perhaps TRBD1 as D (5 bases). The material sequenced was PBMCs or T cells enriched from blood (not recorded which). This sequence was found in a young man who had recovered from COVID-19. CDR3 residues: CASSEVGASNQPQHF. CDR3 DNA: TGTGCCAGCAGTGAAGTAGGGGCGAGCAATCAGCCCCAGCATTTT.